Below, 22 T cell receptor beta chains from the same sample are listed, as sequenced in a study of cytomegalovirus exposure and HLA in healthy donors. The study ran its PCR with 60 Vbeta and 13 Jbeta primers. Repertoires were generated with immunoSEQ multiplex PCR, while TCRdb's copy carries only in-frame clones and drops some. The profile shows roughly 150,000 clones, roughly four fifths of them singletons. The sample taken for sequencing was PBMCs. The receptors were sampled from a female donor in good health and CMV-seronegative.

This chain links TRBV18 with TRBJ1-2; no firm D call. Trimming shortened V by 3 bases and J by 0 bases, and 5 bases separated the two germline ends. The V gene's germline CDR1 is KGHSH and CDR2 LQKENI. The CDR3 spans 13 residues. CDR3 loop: CASSPSANYGYTF. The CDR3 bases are TGTGCCAGCTCACCGTCAGCTAACTATGGCTACACCTTC. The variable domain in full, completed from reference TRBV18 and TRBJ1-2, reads NAGVMQNPRHLVRRRGQEARLRCSPMKGHSHVYWYRQLPEEGLKFMVYLQKENIIDESGMPKERFSAEFPKEGPSILRIQQVVRGDSAAYFCASSPSANYGYTFGSGTRLTVV.

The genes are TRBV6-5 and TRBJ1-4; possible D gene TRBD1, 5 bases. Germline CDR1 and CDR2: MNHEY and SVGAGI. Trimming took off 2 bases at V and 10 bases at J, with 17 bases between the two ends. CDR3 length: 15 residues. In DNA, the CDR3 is TGTGCCAGCAGTTACCCGACTCCAGGAGGGGCAAAACTGTTTTTT. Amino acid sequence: CASSYPTPGGAKLFF.

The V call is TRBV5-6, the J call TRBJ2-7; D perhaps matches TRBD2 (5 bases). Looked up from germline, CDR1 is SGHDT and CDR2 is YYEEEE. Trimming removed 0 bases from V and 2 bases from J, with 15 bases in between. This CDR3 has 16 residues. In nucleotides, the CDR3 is TGTGCCAGCAGCTTGGGACTCGGGATTATGGCCTACGAGCAGTACTTC. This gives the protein CASSLGLGIMAYEQYF. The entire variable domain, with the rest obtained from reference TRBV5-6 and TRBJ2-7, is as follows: DAGVTQSPTHLIKTRGQQVTLRCSPKSGHDTVSWYQQALGQGPQFIFQYYEEEERQRGNFPDRFSGHQFPNYSSELNVNALLLGDSALYLCASSLGLGIMAYEQYFGPGTRLTVT.

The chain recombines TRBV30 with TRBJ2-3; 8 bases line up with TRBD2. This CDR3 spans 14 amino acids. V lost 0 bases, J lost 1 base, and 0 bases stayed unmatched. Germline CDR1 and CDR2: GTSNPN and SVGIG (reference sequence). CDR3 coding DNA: TGTGCCTGGAGTGTTAGCGGGGGCACAGATACGCAGTATTTT. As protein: CAWSVSGGTDTQYF.

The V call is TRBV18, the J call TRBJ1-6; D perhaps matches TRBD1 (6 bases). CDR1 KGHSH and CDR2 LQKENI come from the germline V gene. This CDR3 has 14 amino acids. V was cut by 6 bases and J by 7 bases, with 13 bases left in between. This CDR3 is CASSPGTSNSPLHF. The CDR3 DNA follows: TGTGCCAGCTCCCCCGGGACAAGCAATTCACCCCTCCACTTT.

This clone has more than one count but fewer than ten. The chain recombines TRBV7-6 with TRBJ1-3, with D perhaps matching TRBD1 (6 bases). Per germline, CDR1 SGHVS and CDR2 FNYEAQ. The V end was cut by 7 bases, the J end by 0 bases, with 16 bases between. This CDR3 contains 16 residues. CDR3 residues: CASTLGGGSSGNTIYF. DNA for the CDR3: TGTGCCAGCACCCTCGGGGGGGGCAGCTCTGGAAACACCATATATTTT.

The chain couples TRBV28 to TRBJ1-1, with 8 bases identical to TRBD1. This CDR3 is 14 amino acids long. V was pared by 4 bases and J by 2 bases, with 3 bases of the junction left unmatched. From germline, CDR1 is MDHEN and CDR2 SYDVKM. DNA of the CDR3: TGTGCCAGCAGTTCCACAGGGGGTAACACTGAAGCTTTCTTT. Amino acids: CASSSTGGNTEAFF.

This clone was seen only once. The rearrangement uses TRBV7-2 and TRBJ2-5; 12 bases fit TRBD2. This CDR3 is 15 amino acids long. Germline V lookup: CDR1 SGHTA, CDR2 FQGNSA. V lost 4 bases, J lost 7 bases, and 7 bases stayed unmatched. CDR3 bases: TGTGCCAGCAGCTCTCCGACTAGCGGGGGACGGACCCAGTACTTC. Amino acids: CASSSPTSGGRTQYF.

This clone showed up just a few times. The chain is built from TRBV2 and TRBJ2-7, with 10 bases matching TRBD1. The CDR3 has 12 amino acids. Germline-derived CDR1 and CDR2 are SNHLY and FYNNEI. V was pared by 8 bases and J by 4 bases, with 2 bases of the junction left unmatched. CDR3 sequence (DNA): TGTGCCAGCTCGGGACAGGGGTACGAGCAGTACTTC. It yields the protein CASSGQGYEQYF.

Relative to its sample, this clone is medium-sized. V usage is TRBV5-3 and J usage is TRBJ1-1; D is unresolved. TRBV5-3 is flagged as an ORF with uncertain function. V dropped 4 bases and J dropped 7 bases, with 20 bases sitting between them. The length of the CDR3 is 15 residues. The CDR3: CARSHRNTYRYEAFF. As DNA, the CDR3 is TGTGCCAGAAGCCACCGTAACACGTACCGTTATGAAGCTTTCTTT.

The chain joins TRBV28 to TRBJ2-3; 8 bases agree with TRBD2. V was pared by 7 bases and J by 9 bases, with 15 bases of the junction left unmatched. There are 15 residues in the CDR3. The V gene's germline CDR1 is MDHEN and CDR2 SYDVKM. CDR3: CASTIRTSPGGTQYF. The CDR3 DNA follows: TGTGCCAGCACCATCAGGACTAGCCCCGGGGGGACGCAGTATTTT.

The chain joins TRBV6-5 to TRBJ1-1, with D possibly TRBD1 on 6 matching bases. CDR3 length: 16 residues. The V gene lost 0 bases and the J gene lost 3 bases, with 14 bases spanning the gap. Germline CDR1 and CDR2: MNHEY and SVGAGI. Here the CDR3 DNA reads TGTGCCAGCAGTTACTCGAGTGCAGGGGTGGACACTGAAGCTTTCTTT. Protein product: CASSYSSAGVDTEAFF.

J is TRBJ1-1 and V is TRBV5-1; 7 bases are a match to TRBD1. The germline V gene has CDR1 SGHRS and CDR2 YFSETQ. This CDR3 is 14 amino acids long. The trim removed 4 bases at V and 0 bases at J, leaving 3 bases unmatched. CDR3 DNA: TGCGCCAGCAGCGCCGGACAGGTGAACACTGAAGCTTTCTTT. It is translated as CASSAGQVNTEAFF.

For the CDR3, the DNA is TGTGCCAGCAGTTACGGCCCTCAGCTGCGGAAAGAGACCCAGTACTTC. Its translation is CASSYGPQLRKETQYF. J is TRBJ2-5 and V is TRBV6-6; D call uncertain. Germline CDR1 MNHNY, CDR2 SVGAGI (reference sequence). This CDR3 has 16 amino acids. V was trimmed by 2 bases and J by 3 bases, leaving 16 bases between them.

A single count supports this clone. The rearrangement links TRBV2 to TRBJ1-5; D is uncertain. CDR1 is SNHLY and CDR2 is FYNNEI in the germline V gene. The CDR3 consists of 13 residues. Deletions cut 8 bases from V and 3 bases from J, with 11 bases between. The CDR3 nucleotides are TGTGCCAGCGGCGGGGTTCTCAATCAGCCCCAGCATTTT. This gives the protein CASGGVLNQPQHF.

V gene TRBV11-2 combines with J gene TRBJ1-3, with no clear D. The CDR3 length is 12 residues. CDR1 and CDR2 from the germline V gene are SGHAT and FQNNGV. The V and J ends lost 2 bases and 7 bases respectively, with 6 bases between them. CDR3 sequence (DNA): TGTGCCAGCAGCTTACATGGCAACACCATATATTTT. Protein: CASSLHGNTIYF.

The CDR3 reads CASSGHGQAFYGYTF. The CDR3 coding sequence is TGTGCCAGCAGTGGGCACGGACAGGCATTCTATGGCTACACCTTC. This chain joins TRBV25-1 and TRBJ1-2; 7 bases map to TRBD1. Germline V lookup: CDR1 MGHDK, CDR2 SYGVNS. This CDR3 is built from 15 residues. The junction had 9 bases not matched to a gene; V was cut back by 4 bases and J by 4 bases.

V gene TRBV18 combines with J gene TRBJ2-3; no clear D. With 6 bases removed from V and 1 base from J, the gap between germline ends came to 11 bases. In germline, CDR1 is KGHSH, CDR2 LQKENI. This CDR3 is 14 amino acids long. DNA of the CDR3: TGTGCCAGCTCGAACCTTCAGGGCACAGATACGCAGTATTTT. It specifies CASSNLQGTDTQYF.

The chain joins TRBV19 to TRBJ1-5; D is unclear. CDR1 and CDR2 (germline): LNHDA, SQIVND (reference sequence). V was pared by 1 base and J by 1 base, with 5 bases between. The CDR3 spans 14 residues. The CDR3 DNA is TGTGCCAGTAGTATAGTCAGAAGCAATCAGCCCCAGCATTTT. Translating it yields CASSIVRSNQPQHF.

The CDR3 region is CSASVGGRDGDTQYF. The CDR3 coding sequence is TGCAGCGCCTCGGTTGGCGGGAGGGACGGAGATACGCAGTATTTT. The rearrangement links TRBV29-1 to TRBJ2-3; 9 bases match TRBD2. V was clipped by 7 bases and J by 5 bases; unmatched bases: 13. Per germline, CDR1 SQVTM and CDR2 ANQGSEA. The CDR3 length is 15 residues.

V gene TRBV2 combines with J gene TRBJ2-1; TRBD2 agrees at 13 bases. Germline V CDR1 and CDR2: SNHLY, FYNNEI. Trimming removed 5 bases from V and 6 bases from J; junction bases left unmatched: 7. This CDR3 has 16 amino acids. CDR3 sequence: CASSLSGLAGVNEQFF. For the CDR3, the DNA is TGTGCCAGCAGTTTATCCGGACTAGCGGGAGTCAATGAGCAGTTCTTC. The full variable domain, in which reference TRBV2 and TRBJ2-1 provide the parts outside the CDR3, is EPEVTQTPSHQVTQMGQEVILRCVPISNHLYFYWYRQILGQKVEFLVSFYNNEISEKSEIFDDQFSVERPDGSNFTLKIRSTKLEDSAMYFCASSLSGLAGVNEQFFGPGTRLTVL.

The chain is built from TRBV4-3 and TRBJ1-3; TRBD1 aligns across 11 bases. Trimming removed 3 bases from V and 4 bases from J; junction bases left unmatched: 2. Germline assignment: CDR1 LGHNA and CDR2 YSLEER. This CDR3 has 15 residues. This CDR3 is CASSQDRGPGNTIYF. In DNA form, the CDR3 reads TGCGCCAGCAGCCAGGACAGGGGGCCCGGAAACACCATATATTTT.